These 31 T cell receptor beta chains share one sample of origin, sequenced in a study of T cell responses to AZD1222 COVID-19 vaccine. Clones were sequenced by immunoSEQ multiplex PCR, and TCRdb holds only the in-frame ones, with some missing. The data show 100,000 or so clones, with 70% to 90% seen just once and around 2.5% held by the top ten. Source: peripheral blood, taken on day 0 of AZD1222 vaccination. These receptors came from an adult in good health.

This chain links TRBV6-2 or TRBV6-3 with TRBJ2-1; 10 nucleotides align to TRBD2. J was trimmed by 0 bases and V by 4 bases; bases with no gene match: 12. Germline V gives CDR1 MNHEY, CDR2 SVGEGT. This CDR3 has 19 residues. The CDR3: CASSSRAGGPSSSYNEQFF. In DNA form, the CDR3 reads TGTGCCAGCAGTTCCAGAGCGGGAGGGCCATCCAGCTCCTACAATGAGCAGTTCTTC.

The V call is TRBV29-1, the J call TRBJ2-3; tentatively, D is TRBD1 or TRBD2 (6 bases each). This CDR3 has 16 residues. Germline lookup yields CDR1 SQVTM and CDR2 ANQGSEA. Trimming took 6 bases from V and 0 from J, leaving 19 bases between them. The CDR3 here is CSVRGVERGSTDTQYF. Written as DNA, the CDR3 is TGCAGCGTGAGGGGGGTTGAGCGAGGGAGCACAGATACGCAGTATTTT.

The CDR3 sequence is CASSETYRLYNSPLHF. The CDR3 DNA sequence: TGTGCCAGCAGTGAAACATACAGACTCTATAATTCACCCCTCCACTTT. The gene calls are TRBV6-1 and TRBJ1-6; D gene uncertain. CDR1 and CDR2 from the germline V gene are MNHNS and SASEGT. Trimming shortened V by 2 bases and J by 3 bases, and 11 bases separated the two germline ends. The CDR3 extends over 16 amino acids.

The chain links TRBV28 to TRBJ1-5; tentatively, D is TRBD1 (5 bases). The germline V and J ends were trimmed by 5 bases and 7 bases, with 18 bases remaining between them. The CDR3 extends over 15 amino acids. Germline CDR1 and CDR2: MDHEN and SYDVKM. This CDR3 is CASSPNGRGGQPQHF. The CDR3 nucleotides read TGTGCCAGCAGTCCGAACGGACGGGGGGGACAGCCCCAGCATTTT.

V usage is TRBV12-3 or TRBV12-4 and J usage is TRBJ1-2; TRBD1 aligns across 12 bases. V trimming: 8 bases; J trimming: 6 bases; junction bases outside the gene matches: 1. The CDR3 sequence is 12 residues long. The CDR3 DNA is TGTGCCAGCGGGACAGGGGGCCATGGCTACACCTTC. Amino acid sequence: CASGTGGHGYTF.

This clone has a handful of counts. This rearrangement joins TRBV19 to TRBJ1-1, with 12 positions matching TRBD1. Per germline, CDR1 LNHDA and CDR2 SQIVND (reference sequence). V dropped 4 bases and J dropped 6; count of bases not matched to a gene: 9. CDR3 length equals 16 residues. The CDR3 protein is CASSTLPGQGAPEAFF. The CDR3 DNA sequence: TGTGCCAGTAGTACCCTTCCGGGACAGGGGGCCCCTGAAGCTTTCTTT.

The rearrangement uses TRBV28 and TRBJ2-7; 9 bases are shared with TRBD2. The CDR3 consists of 13 residues. Germline V gene sequence: CDR1 MDHEN, CDR2 SYDVKM. Trimming took 11 bases from V and 0 from J; bases not matched to a gene: 5. As DNA, the CDR3 is TGTGCCTCGCGTAGCGGGGGCTCCTACGAGCAGTACTTC. Its translation is CASRSGGSYEQYF. The full variable domain, rest sourced from reference TRBV28 and TRBJ2-7, is DVKVTQSSRYLVKRTGEKVFLECVQDMDHENMFWYRQDPGLGLRLIYFSYDVKMKEKGDIPEGYSVSREKKERFSLILESASTNQTSMYLCASRSGGSYEQYFGPGTRLTVT.

This chain links TRBV3-1 (or the pseudogene TRBV3-2) with TRBJ1-5; no clear D. Trimming removed 6 bases at V and 3 bases at J, with 12 bases between. This CDR3 spans 14 amino acids. The germline V gene encodes CDR1 LGHDT and CDR2 YNNKEL (reference sequence). CDR3 sequence: CASSQEVFNQPQHF. In nucleotides, the CDR3 is TGTGCCAGCAGTCAGGAGGTATTCAATCAGCCCCAGCATTTT.

This chain uses TRBV4-1 with TRBJ1-2; TRBD1 is a possible D gene (6 bases). The CDR3 runs to 13 residues. Between the trimmed V and J ends, which lost 2 bases and 6 bases, there was a span of 10 bases. Per the germline V gene, CDR1 is MGHRA and CDR2 is YSYEKL. DNA of the CDR3: TGCGCCAGCAGCCAACAAGGACAGCATGGCTACACCTTC. Translated, it gives CASSQQGQHGYTF.

This clone was seen just once. The J gene is TRBJ2-5, the V gene TRBV21-1. TRBV21-1 is a documented pseudogene. The CDR3 runs to 14 residues. This CDR3 reads CASSKGQGGETQYF. In DNA form, the CDR3 reads TGTGCCAGCAGCAAAGGACAGGGAGGGGAGACCCAGTACTTC.

The V call is TRBV28, the J call TRBJ2-7; possible D gene TRBD1, 6 bases. CDR1 MDHEN and CDR2 SYDVKM come from the germline V gene. V was trimmed by 6 bases and J by 3 bases, leaving 21 bases between them. The CDR3 loop spans 16 amino acids. CDR3 loop: CASSSGQQVWVYEQYF. CDR3 DNA sequence: TGTGCCAGCAGCTCCGGACAGCAAGTTTGGGTCTACGAGCAGTACTTC.

This clone has only a few counts. V gene TRBV25-1 combines with J gene TRBJ1-1, with a weak D call TRBD1 (6 bases). The germline CDR1 and CDR2 sequences are MGHDK and SYGVNS. CDR3 length: 17 amino acids. V shed 2 bases and J shed 7 bases, with 23 bases lying between them. DNA for the CDR3: TGTGCCAGCAGTGAACTTGGACCGGGGGCACGGCCCGTTGAAGCTTTCTTT. It is translated as CASSELGPGARPVEAFF.

This chain connects TRBV6-1 to TRBJ1-5; unclear D gene. CDR1 is MNHNS and CDR2 is SASEGT in the germline V gene. This CDR3 contains 16 residues. V gave up 4 bases and J gave up 3 bases, with 16 bases separating them. The CDR3 here is CASSGEGKRSNQPQHF. CDR3 in DNA: TGTGCCAGCAGTGGCGAGGGAAAGAGGTCCAATCAGCCCCAGCATTTT.

This chain connects TRBV2 to TRBJ1-5; D unclear. The CDR3 runs 15 residues. The V and J ends lost 7 bases and 5 bases respectively, with 18 bases between them. The germline V gene encodes CDR1 SNHLY and CDR2 FYNNEI. CDR3 sequence reads: CASKSSQAGHQPQHF. CDR3 nucleotide sequence: TGTGCCAGCAAGAGCAGCCAGGCTGGGCATCAGCCCCAGCATTTT. Full variable domain (outside the CDR3, taken from reference TRBV2 and TRBJ1-5): EPEVTQTPSHQVTQMGQEVILRCVPISNHLYFYWYRQILGQKVEFLVSFYNNEISEKSEIFDDQFSVERPDGSNFTLKIRSTKLEDSAMYFCASKSSQAGHQPQHFGDGTRLSIL.

This chain uses TRBV5-1 with TRBJ1-5; D is ambiguous. Trimming pared 7 bases from V and 3 bases from J, leaving 11 bases between. Germline V gives CDR1 SGHRS, CDR2 YFSETQ. This CDR3 is 13 amino acids long. The CDR3 loop reads CASSQDPNQPQHF. The CDR3 coding sequence is TGCGCCAGCTCACAAGACCCCAATCAGCCCCAGCATTTT. Looking up the rest from reference TRBV5-1 and TRBJ1-5 gives the full variable domain: KAGVTQTPRYLIKTRGQQVTLSCSPISGHRSVSWYQQTPGQGLQFLFEYFSETQRNKGNFPGRFSGRQFSNSRSEMNVSTLELGDSALYLCASSQDPNQPQHFGDGTRLSIL.

The chain carries TRBV7-6 and TRBJ1-6, with a weak D call TRBD1 (5 bases). This CDR3 region has 15 residues. Germline V gives CDR1 SGHVS, CDR2 FNYEAQ. Trimming stripped 5 bases from V and 12 bases from J, with 20 bases between. The CDR3 loop is CASSPQGGLGEPLHF. The DNA of the CDR3 is TGTGCCAGCAGCCCGCAGGGAGGCCTAGGAGAACCCCTCCACTTT. The full variable domain, with the rest looked up from reference TRBV7-6 and TRBJ1-6, is GAGVSQSPRYKVTKRGQDVALRCDPISGHVSLYWYRQALGQGPEFLTYFNYEAQQDKSGLPNDRFSAERPEGSISTLTIQRTEQRDSAMYRCASSPQGGLGEPLHFGNGTRLTVT.

This chain joins TRBV11-2 and TRBJ2-7; possibly TRBD2 for D (6 bases). The CDR3 is made up of 13 amino acids. The germline gives CDR1 SGHAT, CDR2 FQNNGV. The V gene lost 4 bases and the J gene lost 6 bases, with 13 bases spanning the gap. The CDR3 spells CASSSARLGEQYF. The CDR3 DNA sequence: TGTGCCAGCAGCTCAGCACGACTAGGCGAGCAGTACTTC.

This chain connects TRBV7-2 to TRBJ2-7, with TRBD2 identical over 11 bases. The V gene's germline CDR1 is SGHTA and CDR2 FQGNSA. The CDR3 consists of 16 residues. Unmatched junction bases numbered 14, after V lost 6 bases and J lost 7 bases. The CDR3 bases are TGTGCCAGCAGTCCACAGCAACTAGCGGGGGCTGGAGAGCAGTACTTC. Translated, it gives CASSPQQLAGAGEQYF.

This clone was detected only once. The chain couples TRBV5-1 to TRBJ1-4, with a tentative D call TRBD1 (6 bases). Germline assignment: CDR1 SGHRS and CDR2 YFSETQ. This CDR3 spans 15 amino acids. Trimming left V 4 bases short and J 0 bases short, with 10 bases between. The CDR3 loop reads CASSPDSSTNEKLFF. The CDR3 DNA follows: TGCGCCAGCAGCCCGGACAGCTCAACTAATGAAAAACTGTTTTTT.

This chain links TRBV4-2 with TRBJ1-2; D unresolved. Looked up from germline, CDR1 is LGHNA and CDR2 is YNFKEQ. This CDR3 region has 15 residues. Trimming stripped 0 bases from V and 6 bases from J, with 14 bases between. The CDR3 sequence is CASSQEWVPGDGYTF. CDR3 coding DNA: TGTGCCAGCAGCCAAGAGTGGGTCCCGGGCGATGGCTACACCTTC.

J is TRBJ1-1 and V is TRBV15, with 12 bases fitting TRBD1. With V trimmed by 3 bases and J by 7 bases, 9 bases remained unmatched. Per germline, CDR1 LNHNV and CDR2 YYDKDF (reference sequence). The CDR3 runs to 16 residues. The CDR3 sequence is CATSSRTGTGGFEAFF. The DNA of the CDR3 is TGTGCCACCAGCAGCAGGACCGGGACAGGGGGCTTTGAAGCTTTCTTT.

This clone was observed a few times. This chain connects TRBV15 to TRBJ2-7; the D is unclear. The germline gives CDR1 LNHNV, CDR2 YYDKDF (reference sequence). The ends were cut back, 2 bases at V and 2 bases at J, with 19 bases in the middle. This CDR3 region has 17 residues. The CDR3 spells CATSRSRTAPGAYEQYF. In DNA form, the CDR3 reads TGTGCCACCAGCAGAAGCCGTACAGCCCCCGGAGCCTACGAGCAGTACTTC.

This sequence joins TRBV15 and TRBJ1-5; 12 bases fit TRBD1. CDR1 LNHNV and CDR2 YYDKDF come from the germline V gene (reference sequence). CDR3 size: 14 residues. Trimming cost V 5 bases and J 5 bases; bases outside gene matches: 1. The CDR3 protein is CATSRDRGHQPQHF. CDR3 nucleotide sequence: TGTGCCACCAGCCGGGACAGGGGGCATCAGCCCCAGCATTTT.

The chain uses TRBV18 and TRBJ2-7, with 7 bases lining up with TRBD1. This CDR3 has 13 amino acids. Losses at the gene ends were 4 bases for V and 3 bases for J; bases not matched to a gene: 3. CDR1 and CDR2 (germline): KGHSH, LQKENI. The CDR3 sequence is CASSRDSLYEQYF. Here the CDR3 DNA reads TGTGCCAGCTCACGGGACAGTCTCTACGAGCAGTACTTC.

CDR3 DNA: TGTGCCACCAGCAGACCCGGGACAAACTACGAGCAGTACTTC. Translated, it gives CATSRPGTNYEQYF. The chain uses TRBV15 and TRBJ2-7, with D possibly matching TRBD1 (6 bases). CDR1 and CDR2 from the germline V gene are LNHNV and YYDKDF (reference sequence). The germline V and J ends were trimmed by 2 bases and 3 bases, with 11 bases remaining between them. The CDR3 length is 14 residues.

V gene TRBV4-1 combines with J gene TRBJ1-1, with D maybe TRBD1 (6 bases). This CDR3 is built from 15 residues. Germline V gives CDR1 MGHRA, CDR2 YSYEKL. V was pared by 2 bases and J by 3 bases, with 13 bases between. The CDR3 here is CASSQRTGLDTEAFF. The CDR3 DNA reads as TGCGCCAGCAGCCAAAGAACAGGGCTGGACACTGAAGCTTTCTTT.

This clone was detected a few times. The chain recombines TRBV5-8 with TRBJ2-7; 10 positions agree with TRBD2. The length of the CDR3 is 16 residues. The germline CDR1 and CDR2 sequences are SGHTS and YDEGEE. With V trimmed by 0 bases and J by 4 bases, 7 bases remained unmatched. CDR3 nucleotides: TGTGCCAGCAGCTTGGTATATCTAGCGGGAGAGTACGAGCAGTACTTC. Encoded protein: CASSLVYLAGEYEQYF.

The rearrangement links TRBV6-1 to TRBJ2-7; 11 bases line up with TRBD2. V shed 0 bases, J shed 3 bases, and the junction held 4 bases outside the gene matches. Germline loops: CDR1 MNHNS, CDR2 SASEGT. The CDR3 extends over 16 amino acids. CDR3 DNA sequence: TGTGCCAGCAGTGAAGCGGGACTAGCGGACCTCTACGAGCAGTACTTC. As protein: CASSEAGLADLYEQYF.

This clone has just one count. This chain uses TRBV15 with TRBJ1-1; D is uncertain. The CDR3 extends over 13 amino acids. Germline V gene sequence: CDR1 LNHNV, CDR2 YYDKDF (reference sequence). Trimming took 0 bases from V and 1 from J, leaving 3 bases between them. The CDR3 here is CATSRDENTEAFF. Here the CDR3 DNA reads TGTGCCACCAGCAGAGATGAGAACACTGAAGCTTTCTTT.

The CDR3 bases are TGTGCCAGCTCTAGTCCGGGGTCTAATGAAAAACTGTTTTTT. Translating gives CASSSPGSNEKLFF. The chain uses TRBV6-5 and TRBJ1-4; D ambiguous. Trimming shortened V by 8 bases and J by 3 bases, and 13 bases separated the two germline ends. Germline CDR1 is MNHEY and CDR2 is SVGAGI. There are 14 residues in the CDR3.

This clone came up once. The chain recombines TRBV28 with TRBJ2-4, with 7 positions matching TRBD1. Germline V gives CDR1 MDHEN, CDR2 SYDVKM. V shed 1 base and J 1 base; nucleotides not matched to a gene: 4. This CDR3 is built from 16 residues. The CDR3 sequence: CASSLLRGLAKNIQYF. CDR3 DNA sequence: TGTGCCAGCAGTTTATTGAGGGGGCTGGCCAAAAACATTCAGTACTTC.